This passage covers 31 T cell receptor beta chains from one sample sequenced in a study of CD8+CD57+ T cells in acquired aplastic anemia. Genomic DNA, the template, was used for profiling of the TCR beta VDJ and CDR3. TCRdb used MiXCR to reprocess the reads, holding one entry per CDR3 protein. The sample carries hundreds of thousands of distinct CDR3 sequences, under 80% recorded once. The sample was sorted CD4+, CD8+, or CD8+CD57+ T cells (not recorded which) from PBMCs. The receptors stem from a human donor in good health, serving as a control.

This clonotype has at least ten counts. This CDR3 reads CASGFQGLRSDTQYF. For the CDR3, the DNA is TGTGCTAGTGGTTTCCAGGGGCTGAGATCAGATACGCAGTATTTT. The V call is TRBV12-5, the J call TRBJ2-3; a weak D match, TRBD1 (6 bases). Germline CDR1 reads LGHNT; CDR2 reads FRNRAP. The CDR3 loop spans 15 amino acids. V dropped 3 bases and J dropped 4 bases, with 14 bases sitting between them.

Concerning this clonotype: At one end, the junction sequence differs from germline, possibly due to a read error. For the CDR3, the DNA is TGTGCCAGCAGCGTGGTGGTGTCCTACGAGCACTACTTCTTT. Translation: CASSVVVSYEHYFF. V usage is TRBV7-2 and J usage is TRBJ1-6; D is unclear. This CDR3 is 14 amino acids long. Per germline, CDR1 SGHTA and CDR2 FQGNSA.

The chain couples TRBV20-1 to TRBJ1-2, with a possible D match to TRBD1 (5 bases). The length of the CDR3 is 12 residues. V dropped 3 bases and J dropped 12 bases, with 17 bases sitting between them. Germline CDR1 and CDR2: DFQATT and SNEGSKA (reference sequence). The CDR3 bases are TGCAGTGCTAGTCGCAGGGCGGGAGGAAACACCTTC. This translates into CSASRRAGGNTF.

This sequence joins TRBV9 and TRBJ1-5; no clear D gene. V lost 5 bases and J 9 bases, leaving 12 bases between the germline ends. Germline loops: CDR1 SGDLS, CDR2 YYNGEE. CDR3 length: 12 residues. This CDR3 reads CASSSNYRPQHF. CDR3 nucleotide sequence: TGTGCCAGCAGTTCAAACTATCGGCCCCAGCATTTT.

V gene TRBV5-4 combines with J gene TRBJ1-5, with a weak D call TRBD1 (6 bases). Trimming removed 4 bases from V and 5 bases from J, with 10 bases in between. CDR1 and CDR2 from the germline V gene are SGHNT and YYREEE (reference sequence). The CDR3 totals 13 residues. CDR3 loop: CASSGTGHQPQHF. CDR3 DNA: TGTGCCAGCAGCGGAACAGGGCATCAGCCCCAGCATTTT.

V gene TRBV10-3 combines with J gene TRBJ1-5; D unresolved. CDR3 length equals 13 residues. V shed 4 bases and J shed 3 bases, with 7 bases lying between them. Germline CDR1 and CDR2: ENHRY and SYGVKD. CDR3 sequence: CAISASNNQPQHF. The CDR3, as DNA: TGTGCCATCAGTGCTTCGAACAATCAGCCCCAGCATTTT.

For this clonotype: The final CDR3 position lacks the conserved phenylalanine or tryptophan, pointing to a likely read error. The DNA is omitted, as the CDR3 cannot be located on it reliably, and the CDR3 follows TCRdb's listing. The chain combines TRBV2 with TRBJ2-3; the DNA was not used to check the table's D call, TRBD1. CDR1 SNHLY and CDR2 FYNNEI come from the germline V gene. The length of the CDR3 is 13 amino acids, counting both ends. This chain's CDR3 is CASSQTGIVKTEA.

There are many counts of this clonotype. The chain couples TRBV6-1 to TRBJ1-1; no clear D gene. Germline V gene data show CDR1 as MNHNS and CDR2 as SASEGT. With 7 bases removed from V and 8 bases from J, the gap between germline ends came to 5 bases. This CDR3 region has 9 residues. As DNA, the CDR3 is TGTGCCAGCAAAGGGGAAGCTTTCTTT. Translation: CASKGEAFF.

This chain joins TRBV4-2 and TRBJ2-6; D unresolved. Looked up from germline, CDR1 is LGHNA and CDR2 is YNFKEQ. Trimming shortened V by 2 bases and J by 0 bases, and 14 bases separated the two germline ends. This CDR3 is built from 18 residues. The CDR3 DNA sequence: TGTGCCAGCAGCCAACCCAAGGGCGGCAGCTCTGGGGCCAACGTCCTGACTTTC. Translated, it gives CASSQPKGGSSGANVLTF.

This clonotype was recorded many times. This rearrangement joins TRBV6-6 to TRBJ1-5; D is possibly TRBD1 (5 bases). Trimming removed 0 bases at V and 6 bases at J, with 9 bases between. From germline, CDR1 is MNHNY and CDR2 SVGAGI (reference sequence). CDR3 size: 14 residues. The CDR3 here is CASSYSQGPQPQHF. In DNA, the CDR3 is TGTGCCAGCAGTTACTCTCAGGGTCCTCAGCCCCAGCATTTT.

V and J are TRBV12-3 or TRBV12-4 and TRBJ1-6, with a tentative D call TRBD1 (5 bases). Trimming shortened V by 1 base and J by 10 bases, and 11 bases separated the two germline ends. The CDR3 spans 14 residues. CDR3 DNA: TGTGCCAGCAGTTTAGAAGGGGAGTTCTCACCCCTCCACTTT. This translates into CASSLEGEFSPLHF.

The chain is built from TRBV7-2 and TRBJ2-5, with D tentatively TRBD1 (6 bases). The CDR3 is 15 residues long. V shed 5 bases and J shed 11 bases, with 24 bases lying between them. Germline V lookup: CDR1 SGHTA, CDR2 FQGNSA. The CDR3 here is CASSAQGGVGGNQYF. The CDR3 nucleotides are TGTGCCAGCAGCGCCCAAGGTGGGGTTGGGGGCAATCAGTACTTC.

A note on this clonotype: In this CDR3 the conserved last residue, phenylalanine or tryptophan, is missing, so a read error is likely. It is unclear where the CDR3 begins or ends on the DNA, so no DNA is shown, and the CDR3 is as TCRdb lists it. This chain uses TRBV7-2 with TRBJ1-5. In germline, CDR1 is SGHTA, CDR2 FQGNSA. Including both end residues, the CDR3 is 13 amino acids long. CDR3: CASGNTRDGHTHC.

With respect to this clonotype: The DNA is omitted, as the CDR3 cannot be located on it reliably, and the CDR3 follows TCRdb's listing. The V call is TRBV9, the J call TRBJ1-4; the table's TRBD1 call for D was not verified on the DNA. Germline CDR1 reads SGDLS; CDR2 reads YYNGEE. Ends included, the CDR3 has 14 residues. CDR3 loop: CASSVGWGGGNEFF.

This clonotype was recorded at least ten times. This chain connects TRBV5-1 to TRBJ1-6; TRBD1 agrees at 11 bases. The CDR3 extends over 15 amino acids. Trimming removed 3 bases from V and 5 bases from J; junction bases left unmatched: 1. Germline lookup yields CDR1 SGHRS and CDR2 YFSETQ. CDR3 DNA sequence: TGCGCCAGCAGCTCGGGACAGGGGGATAATTCACCCCTCCACTTT. Protein sequence: CASSSGQGDNSPLHF.

A note on this clonotype: The CDR3 carries no conserved terminal phenylalanine or tryptophan, so it likely arises from a read error. It is unclear where the CDR3 begins or ends on the DNA, so no DNA is shown, and the CDR3 is as TCRdb lists it. The genes are TRBV2 and TRBJ1-4. Germline CDR1 is SNHLY and CDR2 is FYNNEI. From its first to its last residue, the CDR3 has 16 amino acids. Here the CDR3 reads CASSGGDGDTFGSGTS.

Concerning this clonotype itself: Sequence at one end of the junction differs from germline and may be a read error. The chain links TRBV7-9 to TRBJ2-7, with 10 nucleotides matching TRBD2. There are 17 residues in the CDR3. The germline gives CDR1 SEHNR, CDR2 FQNEAQ (reference sequence). Here the CDR3 reads CAISRYSGGAGVDEQYF. The CDR3 DNA reads as TGCGCCATCAGCCGCTACAGCGGGGGGGCCGGGGTAGACGAGCAGTACTTC.

This clonotype was seen more than once but under ten times. J is TRBJ1-2 and V is TRBV2, with D perhaps matching TRBD1 (5 bases). Germline assignment: CDR1 SNHLY and CDR2 FYNNEI. This CDR3 has 14 amino acids. V lost 5 bases and J lost 7, with 17 bases in between. The CDR3 DNA is TGTGCCAGCAGTATAGCGGGACGGGGCCCTGGCTACACCTTC. Amino acids: CASSIAGRGPGYTF.

Regarding this clonotype: The CDR3 does not close with the conserved phenylalanine or tryptophan, likely indicating a read error. The V and J genes are TRBV2 and TRBJ2-7; no clear D gene. CDR1 is SNHLY and CDR2 is FYNNEI in the germline V gene. Trimming took 8 bases from V and 2 from J, leaving 10 bases between them. The CDR3 has 12 amino acids. CDR3 residues: CASRKGPYEQYL. The DNA for the CDR3 is TGTGCCAGCCGTAAGGGCCCCTACGAGCAGTACCTC.

This chain uses TRBV12-3 or TRBV12-4 with TRBJ2-7; 8 positions match TRBD1. The CDR3 consists of 14 residues. The trim removed 5 bases at V and 7 bases at J, leaving 10 bases unmatched. The DNA of the CDR3 is TGTGCCAGCAGTCCGTCCGGCAGGGGGCGAGAGCAGTACTTC. Translating it yields CASSPSGRGREQYF.

The chain uses TRBV7-3 and TRBJ1-5; 8 positions match TRBD1. Germline V gene lookup returns CDR1 SGHTA and CDR2 FQGTGA. The J segment lost 5 bases and the V segment lost 8 bases, leaving 8 bases of the junction unmatched. CDR3 length: 14 residues. This CDR3 is CASHGQGPDQPQHF. The DNA of the CDR3 is TGTGCCAGCCACGGACAGGGCCCGGATCAGCCCCAGCATTTT. The full variable domain, with the rest looked up from reference TRBV7-3 and TRBJ1-5, is GAGVSQTPSNKVTEKGKYVELRCDPISGHTALYWYRQSLGQGPEFLIYFQGTGAADDSGLPNDRFFAVRPEGSVSTLKIQRTERGDSAVYLCASHGQGPDQPQHFGDGTRLSIL.

This clonotype has ten or more counts. The V and J genes are TRBV6-2 or TRBV6-3 and TRBJ1-1; D possibly corresponds to TRBD1 (5 bases). The V gene's germline CDR1 is MNHEY and CDR2 SVGEGT. The CDR3 extends over 13 amino acids. Trimming pared 6 bases from V and 4 bases from J, leaving 12 bases between. CDR3 protein: CASRWSGTTEAFF. The DNA of the CDR3 is TGTGCCAGCAGGTGGTCCGGGACCACTGAAGCTTTCTTT.

V gene TRBV19 combines with J gene TRBJ1-2; no reliable D call. Trimming took off 8 bases at V and 8 bases at J, with 18 bases between the two ends. The CDR3 loop spans 13 amino acids. Germline CDR1 is LNHDA and CDR2 is SQIVND (reference sequence). CDR3 residues: CASGPSPGGGYTF. Here the CDR3 DNA reads TGTGCCAGTGGTCCTTCCCCCGGCGGCGGCTACACCTTC.

J is TRBJ1-2 and V is TRBV7-2; 8 positions agree with TRBD1. The CDR3 is 13 residues long. With 7 bases clipped from V and 6 bases from J, the junction kept 7 bases outside the gene matches. CDR1 and CDR2 from the germline V gene are SGHTA and FQGNSA. CDR3 sequence reads: CASMGQGANGYTF. CDR3 DNA sequence: TGTGCCAGCATGGGCCAGGGGGCGAATGGCTACACCTTC. The entire variable domain, with the rest obtained from reference TRBV7-2 and TRBJ1-2, is as follows: GAGVSQSPSNKVTEKGKDVELRCDPISGHTALYWYRQSLGQGLEFLIYFQGNSAPDKSGLPSDRFSAERTGGSVSTLTIQRTQQEDSAVYLCASMGQGANGYTFGSGTRLTVV.

The chain links TRBV9 to TRBJ2-7; D perhaps matches TRBD1 (6 bases). Germline V CDR1 and CDR2: SGDLS, YYNGEE. V lost 0 bases to trimming and J lost 11 bases, with 21 bases between them. CDR3 length equals 15 residues. The CDR3 region is CASSVGQGLGGYKYF. CDR3 DNA sequence: TGTGCCAGCAGCGTAGGTCAGGGGCTGGGTGGCTACAAGTACTTC. The entire variable domain, with the rest obtained from reference TRBV9 and TRBJ2-7, is as follows: DSGVTQTPKHLITATGQRVTLRCSPRSGDLSVYWYQQSLDQGLQFLIQYYNGEERAKGNILERFSAQQFPDLHSELNLSSLELGDSALYFCASSVGQGLGGYKYFGPGTRLTVT.

The DNA for the CDR3 is TGTGCCAGCAGGTCGGCCTGTAGTGCTAATGAGCAGTTCTTC. It codes for CASRSACSANEQFF. This sequence joins TRBV7-2 and TRBJ2-1; D ambiguous. Trimming left V 6 bases short and J 7 bases short, with 16 bases between. From germline, CDR1 is SGHTA and CDR2 FQGNSA. The CDR3 consists of 14 residues. Together with reference TRBV7-2 and TRBJ2-1, the CDR3 gives the full variable domain: GAGVSQSPSNKVTEKGKDVELRCDPISGHTALYWYRQSLGQGLEFLIYFQGNSAPDKSGLPSDRFSAERTGGSVSTLTIQRTQQEDSAVYLCASRSACSANEQFFGPGTRLTVL.

This clonotype was counted a single time. The gene calls are TRBV12-3 or TRBV12-4 and TRBJ1-5; maybe TRBD1 (5 bases). The CDR3 runs to 13 residues. Trimming took off 4 bases at V and 9 bases at J, with 13 bases between the two ends. CDR3 coding DNA: TGTGCCAGCAGTTCTGGGGGGGACTGGCCCCAGCATTTT. Protein product: CASSSGGDWPQHF.

The chain recombines TRBV5-1 with TRBJ2-4; tentatively, D is TRBD2 (6 bases). The V end was cut by 7 bases, the J end by 5 bases, with 16 bases between. CDR1 is SGHRS, CDR2 YFSETQ, per germline. The CDR3 consists of 14 residues. CDR3: CASSSGTYENIQYF. The CDR3 bases are TGCGCCAGCTCATCAGGGACTTACGAAAACATTCAGTACTTC. Looking up the rest from reference TRBV5-1 and TRBJ2-4 gives the full variable domain: KAGVTQTPRYLIKTRGQQVTLSCSPISGHRSVSWYQQTPGQGLQFLFEYFSETQRNKGNFPGRFSGRQFSNSRSEMNVSTLELGDSALYLCASSSGTYENIQYFGAGTRLSVL.

This clonotype came up a few times. This chain uses TRBV7-9 with TRBJ2-2; the D is unclear. The CDR3 totals 15 residues. Germline assignment: CDR1 SEHNR and CDR2 FQNEAQ (reference sequence). The ends were cut back, 6 bases at V and 1 base at J, with 12 bases in the middle. The CDR3 reads CASSGAPGNTGELFF. CDR3 in DNA: TGTGCCAGCAGTGGAGCGCCCGGGAACACCGGGGAGCTGTTTTTT.

This clonotype was picked up many times. This chain uses TRBV28 with TRBJ1-2, with D perhaps TRBD1 (6 bases). V was pared by 6 bases and J by 4 bases, with 12 bases between. The CDR3 totals 13 residues. Germline V gene data show CDR1 as MDHEN and CDR2 as SYDVKM. In DNA, the CDR3 is TGTGCCAGCAGGGGCGGGACACCCTATGGCTACACCTTC. Residues: CASRGGTPYGYTF.

Details on this clonotype: A read error is likely, as this CDR3 ends without the conserved phenylalanine or tryptophan. The DNA is left out, because the CDR3 cannot be placed on it with certainty; the CDR3 is given as TCRdb lists it. The chain has TRBV2 and TRBJ1-2. The CDR3 region is 13 residues in length, termini included. The germline gives CDR1 SNHLY, CDR2 FYNNEI. CDR3 residues: CASSESRAYNYGY.